The T cell receptor beta chain under discussion was sequenced for a study of T and B cells in COVID-19 patients. Trimming took off 3 bases at V and 2 bases at J, with 17 bases between the two ends. This CDR3 has 15 amino acids. Germline CDR1 SQVTM, CDR2 ANQGSEA. This clonotype appeared many times. TRB rearrangements were amplified by multiplex PCR with BIOMED2 TRB-A/B primers. TCRdb re-called the multiplex PCR reads through MiXCR, storing one row per CDR3 protein. The table shows approximately 26,000 distinct CDR3 sequences, with about 31% occurring only once. Each TRB amplification used about 220-500 ng of genomic DNA from blood.

The V call is TRBV29-1, the J call TRBJ2-7; the D is unclear. The source of this sequence is a human donor who had recovered from COVID-19. The sequencing input was blood. DNA of the CDR3: TGCAGCGTTGAGTCCGCGACGGAGTTTACCTACGAGCAGTACTTC. This encodes CSVESATEFTYEQYF.